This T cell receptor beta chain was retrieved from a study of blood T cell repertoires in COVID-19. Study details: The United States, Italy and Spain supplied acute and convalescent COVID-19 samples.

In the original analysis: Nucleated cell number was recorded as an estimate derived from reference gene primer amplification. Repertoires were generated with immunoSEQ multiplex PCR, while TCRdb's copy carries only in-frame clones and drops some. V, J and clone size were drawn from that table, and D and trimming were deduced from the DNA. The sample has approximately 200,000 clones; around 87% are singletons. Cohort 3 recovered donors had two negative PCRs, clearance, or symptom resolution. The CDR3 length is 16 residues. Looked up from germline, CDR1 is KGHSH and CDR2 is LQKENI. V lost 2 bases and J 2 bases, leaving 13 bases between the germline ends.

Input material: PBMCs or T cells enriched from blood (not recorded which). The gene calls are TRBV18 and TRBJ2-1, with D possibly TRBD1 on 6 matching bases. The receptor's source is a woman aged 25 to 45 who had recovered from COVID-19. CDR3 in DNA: TGTGCCAGCTCACCATATATGGGGGCAACCTACAATGAGCAGTTCTTC. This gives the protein CASSPYMGATYNEQFF.